The clone carrying this T cell receptor (beta chain) has a single count. The CDR3 ends on some other residue instead of the conserved phenylalanine or tryptophan, so this is likely a read error. The entry originates in a study of blood T cells in healthy people across ages. Losses at the gene ends were 3 bases for V and 4 bases for J; bases not matched to a gene: 11. CDR1 and CDR2 (germline): DFQATT, SNEGSKA (reference sequence). The CDR3 length is 15 residues. The use of a sample-barcoded 5' primer and a J-beta primer mix characterized a second PCR of roughly 6 to 11 cycles. TCRdb recomputed calls from the 5' RACE reads with MiXCR, one row per CDR3 protein. The table lists 1.5 million to 2 million distinct CDR3 sequences, roughly a third of them singletons.

The source of this sequence is a woman in her thirties in good health. The V and J genes are TRBV20-1 and TRBJ2-5; 7 bases map to TRBD1. Sample: blood. The CDR3 region is CSASAQTGFAETQYC. CDR3 bases: TGCAGTGCTAGCGCCCAGACAGGGTTTGCAGAGACCCAGTACTGC.